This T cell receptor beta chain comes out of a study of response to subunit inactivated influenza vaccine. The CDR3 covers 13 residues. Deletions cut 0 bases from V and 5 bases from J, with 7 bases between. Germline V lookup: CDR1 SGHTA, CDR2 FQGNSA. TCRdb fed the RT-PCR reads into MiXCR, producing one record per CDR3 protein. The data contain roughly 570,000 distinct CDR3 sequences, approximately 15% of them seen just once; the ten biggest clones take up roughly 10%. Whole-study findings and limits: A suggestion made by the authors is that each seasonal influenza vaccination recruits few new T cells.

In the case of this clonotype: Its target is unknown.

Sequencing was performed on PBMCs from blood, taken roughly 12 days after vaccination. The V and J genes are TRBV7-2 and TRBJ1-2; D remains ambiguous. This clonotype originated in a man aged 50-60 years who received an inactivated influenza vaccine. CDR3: CASSLAGRYGYTF. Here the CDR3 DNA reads TGTGCCAGCAGCTTAGCCGGGCGGTATGGCTACACCTTC.